One and the same sample provided the 5 T cell receptor beta chains below, sequenced in a study of shared clonotypes between healthy human individuals. Profiling relied on immunoSEQ multiplex PCR, and the TCRdb table lists in-frame clones only, not all of them. The profile shows some 1,400,000 clones, over 95% of them singletons. The sample consisted of naive CD4+ T cells sorted from blood. The subset is: CD45RA+ positively selected. These TCRs come from a man aged 25-40 years in good health.

This sequence joins TRBV5-4 and TRBJ2-1; 8 bases map to TRBD2. The CDR3 length is 15 residues. Germline V CDR1 and CDR2: SGHNT, YYREEE (reference sequence). V lost 4 bases and J lost 5; bases outside the gene matches: 8. The CDR3 protein is CASSRPGGADNEQFF. CDR3 nucleotides: TGTGCCAGCAGCCGACCGGGAGGGGCGGACAATGAGCAGTTCTTC. Complete variable domain (other parts from reference TRBV5-4 and TRBJ2-1): ETGVTQSPTHLIKTRGQQVTLRCSSQSGHNTVSWYQQALGQGPQFIFQYYREEENGRGNFPPRFSGLQFPNYSSELNVNALELDDSALYLCASSRPGGADNEQFFGPGTRLTVL.

The rearrangement links TRBV4-2 to TRBJ2-3; D not certain. Germline assignment: CDR1 LGHNA and CDR2 YNFKEQ. This CDR3 spans 15 amino acids. V was cut by 7 bases and J by 4 bases, with 18 bases left in between. The CDR3 coding sequence is TGTGCCAGCACCTATACCAGGTCTTCTCCAGATACGCAGTATTTT. This sequence encodes CASTYTRSSPDTQYF.

The chain uses TRBV7-8 and TRBJ2-7; 11 positions match TRBD1. The CDR3 runs to 14 residues. Germline lookup yields CDR1 SGHVS and CDR2 FQNEAQ. The V segment lost 4 bases and the J segment 2 bases; nucleotides outside the gene matches: 1. CDR3 sequence: CASSSGQGAYEQYF. The CDR3 nucleotides read TGTGCCAGCAGCTCGGGACAGGGGGCCTACGAGCAGTACTTC.

J is TRBJ1-5 and V is TRBV5-1; 8 bases are a match to TRBD1. With 4 bases clipped from V and 5 bases from J, the junction kept 8 bases outside the gene matches. Germline assignment: CDR1 SGHRS and CDR2 YFSETQ. The length of the CDR3 is 15 residues. The CDR3 here is CASSPTGASDQPQHF. The CDR3 DNA reads TGCGCCAGCAGCCCGACAGGGGCCTCTGATCAGCCCCAGCATTTT.

This chain connects TRBV30 to TRBJ2-7; 13 bases agree with TRBD2. There are 21 residues in the CDR3. V lost 1 base, J lost 1 base, and 19 bases stayed unmatched. From germline, CDR1 is GTSNPN and CDR2 SVGIG (reference sequence). CDR3 nucleotide sequence: TGTGCCTGGAGTGCCCGGGATTCTACGGGACTAGCGGGATCTACTTCCTACGAGCAGTACTTC. This sequence encodes CAWSARDSTGLAGSTSYEQYF.